This T cell receptor (beta chain) originates from a study of control samples from healthy donors and cancer patients. The V and J ends lost 4 bases and 6 bases, in that order; junction bases with no gene match: 4. The germline CDR1 and CDR2 sequences are LGHDT and YNNKEL (reference sequence). There are 14 residues in the CDR3. The table came from immunoSEQ multiplex PCR; TCRdb's copy has only in-frame clones and leaves some out. Of around 190,000 clones listed, 90% are singletons. The rearrangement links TRBV3-1 (or the pseudogene TRBV3-2) to TRBJ2-1, with TRBD2 matching over 9 bases. The sequence was obtained from a woman aged 45-65 years in good health. Sequences were obtained from blood. The CDR3 reads CASSLAGAVNEQFF. The CDR3 DNA reads as TGTGCCAGCAGCCTAGCGGGAGCGGTCAATGAGCAGTTCTTC.